The rows below give T cell receptor beta chains drawn from one sample of a study of tissue T cells after allogeneic stem cell transplantation. The data were produced by immunoSEQ multiplex PCR, yet TCRdb's version contains in-frame clones alone and is incomplete. The data show some 1,500 clones, just under 85% seen once. The material sequenced was liver tissue, taken at autopsy. All receptors derive from a male patient aged 60 or over with steroid-refractory graft-versus-host disease after an allogeneic stem cell transplant. Among the T cells, some may be from the graft donor. CDR3s include the opening cysteine and the closing phenylalanine or tryptophan. The D gene is left open where the match is weak. A clone size is listed for some rows: how often the clone was seen (once, few, many), or a class if it is expanded.

TRBJ1-4,TRBV19,-,-,TGTGCCAGTGCGATTGGGAGTGTTGAAAAACTGTTTTTT,CASAIGSVEKLFF
TRBJ2-7,TRBV6-6,-,-,TGTGCCAGCGGCCAGGGCCCCTTGGAGACCTACGAGCAGTACTTC,CASGQGPLETYEQYF
TRBJ1-6,TRBV6-2/TRBV6-3,-,-,TGTGCCAGCAGTTACTCGGACAATTCACCCCTCCACTTT,CASSYSDNSPLHF
TRBJ2-7,TRBV4-1,TRBD2,-,TGCGCCAGCAGCCATGAACGACTAGCCGTACCCTACGAGCAGTACTTC,CASSHERLAVPYEQYF
TRBJ1-2,TRBV2,-,-,TGTGCCAGCATTGGGACGGCTAACTATGGCTACACCTTC,CASIGTANYGYTF
TRBJ2-3,TRBV6-4,TRBD2,large,TGTGCCAGCAGTGACTCGAGCGGGGGGGCAGATACGCAGTATTTT,CASSDSSGGADTQYF
TRBJ2-5,TRBV5-1,-,-,TGCGCCAGCACTCTTGCCGGAGAGGGGGAGACCCAGTACTTC,CASTLAGEGETQYF
TRBJ2-7,TRBV6-6,TRBD1,-,TGTGCCAGCAGTTACTCGACAGGGGGCTACGAGCAGTACTTC,CASSYSTGGYEQYF
TRBJ1-1,TRBV30,-,-,TGTGCCTGGAGTCCGGAGCCCCGGAGGACTGAAGCTTTCTTT,CAWSPEPRRTEAFF
TRBJ2-1,TRBV6-4,TRBD2,once,TGTGCCAGCAGTGACTCGACTAGCGGGGCCAATGAGCAGTTCTTC,CASSDSTSGANEQFF
TRBJ2-7,TRBV2,-,-,TGTGCCAGCAGAGGGAGCTCCTACGAGCAGTACTTC,CASRGSSYEQYF
TRBJ2-7,TRBV30,-,-,TGTGCCTGGAGCCCCCCTGTCGTCGGGTCCTACGAGCAGTACTTC,CAWSPPVVGSYEQYF
TRBJ2-1,TRBV9,TRBD2,once,TGTGCCAGCAGCGCTATAGCGGGGGGGGTCGGCAATGAGCAGTTCTTC,CASSAIAGGVGNEQFF
TRBJ2-7,TRBV11-2,-,-,TGTGCCAGCAGCCGCTGGGGGCAGAGTTCCTACGAGCAGTACTTC,CASSRWGQSSYEQYF
TRBJ2-2,TRBV30,-,once,TGTGCCTGGAATCGTCTTCAAAGCACCGGGGAGCTGTTTTTT,CAWNRLQSTGELFF
TRBJ2-1,TRBV29-1,-,-,TGCAGCGTTGAAGGGCGTTCCTACAATGAGCAGTTCTTC,CSVEGRSYNEQFF
TRBJ1-5,TRBV2,TRBD1,-,TGTGCCAGCAGGGATACGCAAGGGGGCGCGAACCAGCCCCAGCATTTT,CASRDTQGGANQPQHF
TRBJ2-6,TRBV28,-,-,TGTGCCAGTTACCGCTCTGGGGCCAACGTCCTGACTTTC,CASYRSGANVLTF
TRBJ2-3,TRBV9,-,-,TGTGCCAGCAGCCACACAGATACGCAGTATTTT,CASSHTDTQYF
TRBJ1-2,TRBV7-2,-,-,TGTGCCAGCAGCCCGCCCGGCGGGACCGGAGGCTACACCTTC,CASSPPGGTGGYTF
TRBJ1-1,TRBV5-1,TRBD1,-,TGCGCCAGCAGCCTGTTCCCCGGGACAGACTTGAACACTGAAGCTTTCTTT,CASSLFPGTDLNTEAFF
TRBJ2-3,TRBV27,TRBD2,-,TGTGCCAGCAGTTTCTTTGCGGGGGGGAGCACAGATACGCAGTATTTT,CASSFFAGGSTDTQYF
TRBJ2-3,TRBV6-4,-,-,TGTGCCAGCAGTGGCTCTAGCGTCGGCACAGATACGCAGTATTTT,CASSGSSVGTDTQYF
TRBJ1-1,TRBV6-1,-,-,TGTGCCAGCAGTGAAGCGCGGGGGAACACTGAAGCTTTCTTT,CASSEARGNTEAFF
TRBJ2-1,TRBV6-2/TRBV6-3,-,-,TGTGCCAGCAGTCCCGGACTAACAGCCTACAATGAGCAGTTCTTC,CASSPGLTAYNEQFF
TRBJ2-2,TRBV5-6,TRBD1,-,TGTGCCAGCAGCTTCCGGGACAGGGGCACCGGGGAGCTGTTTTTT,CASSFRDRGTGELFF
TRBJ1-3,TRBV11-2,TRBD1,-,TGTGCCAGCAGCCTCAGGGGGGTCTCTGGAAACACCATATATTTT,CASSLRGVSGNTIYF
TRBJ1-2,TRBV6-1,-,-,TGTGCCAGCAGTGAAAGGCGGAGGGTAGCTAACTATGGCTACACCTTC,CASSERRRVANYGYTF
TRBJ2-1,TRBV7-3,-,once,TGTGCCAGCAGCTCCATCCGGACGCTAGACAATGAGCAGTTCTTC,CASSSIRTLDNEQFF
TRBJ2-5,TRBV11-3,TRBD1,-,TGTGCCAGCAGCTTTTCCTATGACAGGGCCAACTCAGGGGTTGAGACCCAGTACTTC,CASSFSYDRANSGVETQYF
TRBJ1-1,TRBV6-5,TRBD1,-,TGTGCCAGCAGTCCTGGGGACAGTTGGAACACTGAAGCTTTCTTT,CASSPGDSWNTEAFF
TRBJ2-2,TRBV25-1,-,-,TGTGCCAGCTCAGAGAAGATCGGGGAGCTGTTTTTT,CASSEKIGELFF
TRBJ2-3,TRBV6-4,TRBD2,-,TGTGCCAGCAGTGACACGAGCGGGGGTGGCACAGATACGCAGTATTTT,CASSDTSGGGTDTQYF
TRBJ2-1,TRBV7-8,-,-,TGTGCCAGCAGCTTAGGATCGGGGGCGGGGGAGCAGTTCTTC,CASSLGSGAGEQFF
TRBJ2-7,TRBV25-1,-,-,TGTGCCAGCAGTGTGACAAATCTGGGGGAGCAGTACTTC,CASSVTNLGEQYF
TRBJ2-7,TRBV25-1,TRBD1,once,TGTGCCAGCAGTGAACAGGGGGTTCACGAGCAGTACTTC,CASSEQGVHEQYF
TRBJ2-6,TRBV6-4,-,-,TGTGCCAGCAGTGACTCGACAAACTCTGGGGCCAACGTCCTGACTTTC,CASSDSTNSGANVLTF
TRBJ2-1,TRBV7-8,-,large,TGTGCCAGCCTACCGCAGTCCGTGGGCAATGAGCAGTTCTTC,CASLPQSVGNEQFF
TRBJ2-1,TRBV19,-,-,TGTGCCAGTAGTATTGGGGGGGGCCTTTCCTACAATGAGCAGTTCTTC,CASSIGGGLSYNEQFF
TRBJ1-6,TRBV28,-,-,TGTGCCAGCTCTAGGACGGATTCACCCCTCCACTTT,CASSRTDSPLHF